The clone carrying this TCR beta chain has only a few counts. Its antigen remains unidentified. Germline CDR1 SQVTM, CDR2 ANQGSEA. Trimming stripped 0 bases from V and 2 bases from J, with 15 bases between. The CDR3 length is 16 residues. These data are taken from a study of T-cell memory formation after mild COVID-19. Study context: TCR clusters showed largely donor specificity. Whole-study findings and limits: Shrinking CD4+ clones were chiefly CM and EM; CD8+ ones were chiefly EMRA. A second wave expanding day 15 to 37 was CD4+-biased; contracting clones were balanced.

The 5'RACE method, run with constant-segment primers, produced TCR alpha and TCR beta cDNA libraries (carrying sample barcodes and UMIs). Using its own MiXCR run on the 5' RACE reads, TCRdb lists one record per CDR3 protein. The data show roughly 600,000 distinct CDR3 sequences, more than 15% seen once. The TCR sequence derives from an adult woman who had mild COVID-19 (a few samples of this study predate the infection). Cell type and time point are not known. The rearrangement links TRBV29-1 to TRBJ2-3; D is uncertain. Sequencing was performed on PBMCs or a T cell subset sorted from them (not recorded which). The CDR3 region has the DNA TGCAGCGTTGAAGATCACCCGGCGTCCCTCACAGATACGCAGTATTTT. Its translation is CSVEDHPASLTDTQYF.